The 18 T cell receptor beta chains below come from one sample, sequenced in a study of T cells after yellow fever vaccination. A single record per CDR3 protein comes from TCRdb applying MiXCR to the 5' RACE reads. The profile shows some 390,000 distinct CDR3 sequences, 6.2% of them singletons. The input for sequencing was PBMCs, taken 5 days after the yellow fever booster vaccination. The receptors originated from a man aged 30 to 45 who received the YFV17D yellow fever vaccine.

The V gene is TRBV5-1, the J gene TRBJ2-1; D is uncertain. V lost 0 bases and J lost 7, with 17 bases in between. The CDR3 consists of 16 residues. Germline CDR1 reads SGHRS; CDR2 reads YFSETQ. The CDR3: CASSLEGGVWLNEQFF. DNA for the CDR3: TGCGCCAGCAGCTTGGAGGGTGGTGTATGGCTGAATGAGCAGTTCTTC.

This clonotype was seen only a few times. The gene calls are TRBV4-3 and TRBJ2-7, with 10 bases identical to TRBD1. The CDR3 runs to 15 residues. Germline V lookup: CDR1 LGHNA, CDR2 YSLEER. V trimming: 3 bases; J trimming: 4 bases; junction bases outside the gene matches: 6. CDR3 sequence reads: CASSHSGTGAYEQYF. CDR3 sequence (DNA): TGCGCCAGCAGCCATAGCGGGACAGGGGCTTACGAGCAGTACTTC.

This clonotype was seen repeatedly, ten times or more. The chain employs TRBV7-2 and TRBJ2-1, with D possibly TRBD1 on 5 matching bases. The CDR3 sequence is 16 residues long. Germline V gene lookup returns CDR1 SGHTA and CDR2 FQGNSA. Trimming shortened V by 3 bases and J by 0 bases, and 12 bases separated the two germline ends. CDR3: CASSLKADNSYNEQFF. The CDR3, as DNA: TGTGCCAGCAGCTTGAAGGCGGACAACTCCTACAATGAGCAGTTCTTC.

This clonotype was observed a few times. This sequence joins TRBV7-7 and TRBJ2-5; 9 bases are shared with TRBD2. CDR1 is SSHAT and CDR2 is FNYEAQ in the germline V gene (reference sequence). V dropped 0 bases and J dropped 0; count of bases not matched to a gene: 5. The CDR3 totals 17 residues. The CDR3 loop reads CASSLAGIAGDQETQYF. CDR3 sequence (DNA): TGTGCCAGCAGCTTAGCAGGAATAGCGGGAGACCAAGAGACCCAGTACTTC.

This clonotype came up many times. The chain recombines TRBV7-2 with TRBJ2-7; 9 nucleotides line up with TRBD2. CDR3 size: 15 residues. V trimming: 3 bases; J trimming: 3 bases; junction bases outside the gene matches: 6. Germline V lookup: CDR1 SGHTA, CDR2 FQGNSA. The chain's CDR3 is CASSFNILAGYEQYF. The CDR3 coding sequence is TGTGCCAGCAGCTTTAACATACTAGCGGGCTACGAGCAGTACTTC.

This clonotype was seen ten or more times. The chain uses TRBV10-3 and TRBJ2-7; 9 bases line up with TRBD2. V lost 10 bases to trimming and J lost 2 bases; unmatched junction nucleotides: 3. Germline V CDR1 and CDR2: ENHRY, SYGVKD. CDR3 length equals 12 residues. CDR3 protein: CATLAGTYEQYF. DNA of the CDR3: TGTGCCACCCTAGCGGGGACCTACGAGCAGTACTTC.

In its sample, this clonotype was seen a few times. The CDR3 region has the DNA TGCGCCAGCAGCTTGAGTACCCTGGAGACCCAGTACTTC. It encodes CASSLSTLETQYF. The chain has TRBV5-1 and TRBJ2-5; D is ambiguous. The CDR3 covers 13 residues. V lost 1 base and J 5 bases, leaving 9 bases between the germline ends. Germline values: CDR1 SGHRS, CDR2 YFSETQ.

This clonotype was seen at least ten times. The chain joins TRBV4-3 to TRBJ2-5; D may be TRBD1 (6 bases). Germline V CDR1 and CDR2: LGHNA, YSLEER. The V gene lost 1 base and the J gene lost 2 bases, with 8 bases spanning the gap. There are 14 residues in the CDR3. The CDR3 protein is CASSQGTAQETQYF. The CDR3 DNA follows: TGCGCCAGCAGCCAAGGGACAGCGCAAGAGACCCAGTACTTC.

The CDR3 nucleotides are TGCAGCGTTGCTTCTGGACTTCGAGGCACTGAAGCTTTCTTT. Amino acids: CSVASGLRGTEAFF. The rearrangement links TRBV29-1 to TRBJ1-1, with no clear D. The CDR3 contains 14 residues. Germline lookup yields CDR1 SQVTM and CDR2 ANQGSEA. V dropped 4 bases and J dropped 4 bases, with 16 bases sitting between them. Based on the CDR3 plus reference TRBV29-1 and TRBJ1-1, the full variable domain is SAVISQKPSRDICQRGTSLTIQCQVDSQVTMMFWYRQQPGQSLTLIATANQGSEATYESGFVIDKFPISRPNLTFSTLTVSNMSPEDSSIYLCSVASGLRGTEAFFGQGTRLTVV.

This clonotype occurred many times. The rearrangement links TRBV5-1 to TRBJ2-3; D assignment may be TRBD1 or TRBD2 (5 bases each). This CDR3 comprises 14 residues. Germline assignment: CDR1 SGHRS and CDR2 YFSETQ. Trimming took off 0 bases at V and 2 bases at J, with 7 bases between the two ends. CDR3 in DNA: TGCGCCAGCAGCTTGGGGGACGACACAGATACGCAGTATTTT. The encoded protein is CASSLGDDTDTQYF.

This clonotype occurred many times. The chain uses TRBV7-9 and TRBJ2-1; 12 nucleotides agree with TRBD2. The CDR3 loop spans 14 amino acids. With V trimmed by 11 bases and J by 4 bases, 6 bases remained unmatched. CDR1 is SEHNR and CDR2 is FQNEAQ in the germline V gene (reference sequence). The CDR3 nucleotides read TGTGCCGGCCGGACTAGCGGGACTTACAATGAGCAGTTCTTC. Amino acids: CAGRTSGTYNEQFF.

Ten or more counts support this clonotype. CDR3 DNA sequence: TGTGCCAGCAGTTCCGCGGGGGGGGGCAGCTCCTACGAGCAGTACTTC. Translated: CASSSAGGGSSYEQYF. The chain recombines TRBV27 with TRBJ2-7, with 9 bases matching TRBD2. With 4 bases clipped from V and 0 bases from J, the junction kept 7 bases outside the gene matches. Germline V gene data show CDR1 as MNHEY and CDR2 as SMNVEV (reference sequence). This CDR3 spans 16 amino acids.

This clonotype was seen a few times. A junction end diverges from the germline sequence, so it may reflect a read error. The V and J genes are TRBV5-6 and TRBJ2-7, with no clear D. The CDR3 runs to 12 residues. Germline values: CDR1 SGHDT, CDR2 YYEEEE. CDR3 in amino acids: CASSWTSSEQYF. CDR3 nucleotide sequence: TGTGCCAGCAGTTGGACGTCCTCCGAGCAGTACTTC. Using reference TRBV5-6 and TRBJ2-7 for the parts outside the CDR3, the full variable domain is DAGVTQSPTHLIKTRGQQVTLRCSPKSGHDTVSWYQQALGQGPQFIFQYYEEEERQRGNFPDRFSGHQFPNYSSELNVNALLLGDSALYLCASSWTSSEQYFGPGTRLTVT.

The rearrangement uses TRBV28 and TRBJ2-1, with a tentative D call TRBD2 (6 bases). The V gene lost 8 bases and the J gene lost 6 bases, with 20 bases spanning the gap. This CDR3 comprises 15 residues. Looked up from germline, CDR1 is MDHEN and CDR2 is SYDVKM. The CDR3 loop is CASGLQGGPFNEQFF. Here the CDR3 DNA reads TGTGCCAGCGGCTTGCAGGGAGGCCCCTTCAATGAGCAGTTCTTC.

This clonotype has ten or more counts. The chain couples TRBV12-3 or TRBV12-4 to TRBJ2-5; D uncertain. V lost 4 bases and J lost 5, with 11 bases in between. The CDR3 has 13 residues. In DNA, the CDR3 is TGTGCCAGCAGTTATAGTCTATCGGAGACCCAGTACTTC. Residues: CASSYSLSETQYF.

The rearrangement uses TRBV7-9 and TRBJ2-5, with TRBD2 matching over 9 bases. Unmatched junction bases numbered 4, after V lost 4 bases and J lost 1 base. CDR1 is SEHNR, CDR2 FQNEAQ, per germline (reference sequence). CDR3 length: 15 residues. The CDR3 region is CASSSPGLAQETQYF. The DNA for the CDR3 is TGTGCCAGCAGCTCACCGGGACTAGCCCAAGAGACCCAGTACTTC.

The V gene is TRBV23-1, the J gene TRBJ2-3, with TRBD1 as a possible D gene (6 bases). TRBV23-1 counts as an open reading frame of uncertain function. V gave up 1 base and J gave up 2 bases, with 22 bases separating them. CDR3 size: 19 residues. CDR3 sequence (DNA): TGCGCCAGCAGTCAATTCCGGGTCGTGGGGACACGGACCACAGATACGCAGTATTTT. It encodes CASSQFRVVGTRTTDTQYF.

This clonotype has a count of ten or more. V gene TRBV29-1 combines with J gene TRBJ2-5; D may be TRBD1 (6 bases). V dropped 4 bases and J dropped 3 bases, with 9 bases sitting between them. Germline values: CDR1 SQVTM, CDR2 ANQGSEA. The CDR3 totals 12 residues. As DNA, the CDR3 is TGCAGCGTTGTAAGGACAGAAGAGACCCAGTACTTC. As protein: CSVVRTEETQYF.